These 9 T cell receptor beta chains originate from one sample sequenced in a study of CD8 T cells in ankylosing spondylitis listed by TCRdb under 2017. Results the study describes overall, beyond this receptor: Blood from ankylosing spondylitis patients appeared to be characterized by a TCR beta motif made up of seven or eight highly homologous amino acid variants.

Their cognate antigens are unknown. Receptor amplification or capture employed 5' RACE. The instrument was an Illumina HiSeq 2500. The public reads were reprocessed in TCRdb via fastp at Q25 and MiXCR, keeping in-frame beta chains. Rows with a matching CDR3 protein are joined into one entry that keeps the most common DNA and genes. In this sample the table shows over 700,000 distinct CDR3 sequences, around 20% of which occur a single time. The biggest ten clones account for about 19% of the sample. Material: blood, either unsorted or a sorted T cell fraction (not recorded which). The origin of the receptors is a male donor with ankylosing spondylitis.

The V call is TRBV10-3, the J call TRBJ2-7, with 7 bases matching TRBD1. Trimming removed 0 bases from V and 2 bases from J; junction bases left unmatched: 7. The CDR3 runs 16 residues. Germline V gives CDR1 ENHRY, CDR2 SYGVKD. The CDR3 DNA reads TGTGCCATCAGTGAGTCAACGGCAGGGGGTACCTACGAGCAGTACTTC. This translates into CAISESTAGGTYEQYF.

The chain combines TRBV2 with TRBJ2-2; TRBD1 is a possible D gene (5 bases). This CDR3 is 15 amino acids long. Germline CDR1 SNHLY, CDR2 FYNNEI. The ends were cut back, 2 bases at V and 3 bases at J, with 10 bases in the middle. CDR3 nucleotides: TGTGCCAGCAGTGAAAGTCGCAGGGACACCGGGGAGCTGTTTTTT. Amino acid sequence: CASSESRRDTGELFF.

The chain links TRBV27 to TRBJ1-6; D is perhaps TRBD1 (6 bases). Germline CDR1 and CDR2: MNHEY and SMNVEV (reference sequence). V was pared by 4 bases and J by 10 bases, with 14 bases between. The CDR3 sequence is 14 residues long. CDR3 coding DNA: TGTGCCAGCAGTTGGGCAGGGGCGGAATCACCCCTCCACTTT. This translates into CASSWAGAESPLHF.

The rearrangement joins TRBV29-1 to TRBJ1-1, with 10 bases matching TRBD1. CDR1 and CDR2 (germline): SQVTM, ANQGSEA. After removal of 7 bases from V and 3 bases from J, the junction contained 8 bases not matched to a gene. The CDR3 is made up of 14 amino acids. CDR3 loop: CSGMTGGAYTEAFF. Written as DNA, the CDR3 is TGCAGCGGTATGACAGGGGGCGCGTACACTGAAGCTTTCTTT. The full variable domain, rest sourced from reference TRBV29-1 and TRBJ1-1, is SAVISQKPSRDICQRGTSLTIQCQVDSQVTMMFWYRQQPGQSLTLIATANQGSEATYESGFVIDKFPISRPNLTFSTLTVSNMSPEDSSIYLCSGMTGGAYTEAFFGQGTRLTVV.

This clonotype was picked up a small number of times. This chain connects TRBV27 to TRBJ2-7; perhaps TRBD2 as D (5 bases). This CDR3 has 17 amino acids. The germline V and J ends were trimmed by 6 bases and 5 bases, with 26 bases remaining between them. Per germline, CDR1 MNHEY and CDR2 SMNVEV (reference sequence). The CDR3 DNA is TGTGCCAGCAGCCTAACCCCCGGTTGGGAGTATATCGACGAGCAGTACTTC. Residues: CASSLTPGWEYIDEQYF.

This clonotype has just a few counts. The V and J genes are TRBV5-1 and TRBJ2-2; TRBD1 is a possible D gene (5 bases). The V gene lost 4 bases and the J gene lost 3 bases, with 13 bases spanning the gap. Germline CDR1 and CDR2: SGHRS and YFSETQ. The CDR3 runs 15 residues. CDR3 loop: CASSLTVTDTGELFF. Written as DNA, the CDR3 is TGCGCCAGCAGCCTGACAGTGACGGACACCGGGGAGCTGTTTTTT.

This clonotype came up once. This chain links TRBV7-9 with TRBJ2-7, with D possibly matching TRBD2 (6 bases). In germline, CDR1 is SEHNR, CDR2 FQNEAQ (reference sequence). The CDR3 covers 16 residues. V shed 0 bases and J shed 1 base, with 13 bases lying between them. The CDR3 bases are TGTGCCAGCAGCTTAGCGCGCGGGATGGGGTCCTACGAGCAGTACTTC. It specifies CASSLARGMGSYEQYF.

This clonotype turned up a few times. CDR3 protein: CASGPGQMNTEAFF. Written as DNA, the CDR3 is TGTGCCAGCGGACCGGGACAAATGAACACTGAAGCTTTCTTT. This sequence joins TRBV12-3 or TRBV12-4 and TRBJ1-1; tentative D call: TRBD1 (6 bases). This CDR3 contains 14 residues. The V gene lost 8 bases and the J gene lost 0 bases, with 13 bases spanning the gap.

The sample holds a few counts of this clonotype. The chain carries TRBV29-1 and TRBJ2-7; a weak D match, TRBD1 (5 bases). Germline assignment: CDR1 SQVTM and CDR2 ANQGSEA. V lost 3 bases and J 5 bases, leaving 11 bases between the germline ends. The length of the CDR3 is 12 residues. Written as DNA, the CDR3 is TGCAGCGTTGAGGGGCAGGGCCACGAGCAGTACTTC. It encodes CSVEGQGHEQYF.